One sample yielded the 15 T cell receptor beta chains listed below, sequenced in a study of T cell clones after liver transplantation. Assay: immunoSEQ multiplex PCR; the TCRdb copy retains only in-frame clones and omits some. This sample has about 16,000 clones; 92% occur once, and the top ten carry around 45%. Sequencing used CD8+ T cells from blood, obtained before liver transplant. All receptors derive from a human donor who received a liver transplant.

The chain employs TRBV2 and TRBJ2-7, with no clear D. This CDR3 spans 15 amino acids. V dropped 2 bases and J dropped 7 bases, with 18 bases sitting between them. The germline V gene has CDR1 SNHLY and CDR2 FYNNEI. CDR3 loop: CASSENGPGLGEQYF. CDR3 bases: TGTGCCAGCAGTGAAAATGGCCCGGGCCTGGGGGAGCAGTACTTC.

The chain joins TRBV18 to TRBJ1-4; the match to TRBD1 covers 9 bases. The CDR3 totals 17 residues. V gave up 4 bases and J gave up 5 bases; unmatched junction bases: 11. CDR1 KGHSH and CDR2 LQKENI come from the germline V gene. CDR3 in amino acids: CASSRSAGTGFNEKLFF. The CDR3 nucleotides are TGTGCCAGCTCACGTTCCGCCGGGACAGGGTTCAATGAAAAACTGTTTTTT.

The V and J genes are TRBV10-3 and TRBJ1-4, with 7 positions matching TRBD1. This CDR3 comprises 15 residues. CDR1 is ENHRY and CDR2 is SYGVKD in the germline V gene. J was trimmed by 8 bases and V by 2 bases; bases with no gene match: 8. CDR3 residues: CAISEAGGGTEKLFF. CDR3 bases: TGTGCCATCAGTGAGGCGGGAGGGGGCACCGAAAAACTGTTTTTT.

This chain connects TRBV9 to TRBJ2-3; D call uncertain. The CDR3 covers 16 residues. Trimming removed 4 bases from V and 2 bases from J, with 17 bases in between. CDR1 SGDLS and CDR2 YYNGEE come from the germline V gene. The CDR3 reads CASSNGPRDITDTQYF. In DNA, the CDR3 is TGTGCCAGCAGCAACGGACCACGTGATATCACAGATACGCAGTATTTT.

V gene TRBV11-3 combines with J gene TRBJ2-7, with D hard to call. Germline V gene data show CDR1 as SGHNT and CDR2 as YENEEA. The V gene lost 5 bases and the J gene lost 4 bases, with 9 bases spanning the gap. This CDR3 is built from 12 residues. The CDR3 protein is CASSPLGYEQYF. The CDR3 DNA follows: TGTGCCAGCAGCCCCCTTGGGTACGAGCAGTACTTC.

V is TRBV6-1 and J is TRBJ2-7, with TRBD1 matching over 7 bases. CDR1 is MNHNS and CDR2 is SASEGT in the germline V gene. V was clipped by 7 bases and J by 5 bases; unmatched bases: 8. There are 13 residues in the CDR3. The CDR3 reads CASTLNDRDEQYF. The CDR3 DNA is TGTGCCAGCACCCTAAACGACAGGGACGAGCAGTACTTC.

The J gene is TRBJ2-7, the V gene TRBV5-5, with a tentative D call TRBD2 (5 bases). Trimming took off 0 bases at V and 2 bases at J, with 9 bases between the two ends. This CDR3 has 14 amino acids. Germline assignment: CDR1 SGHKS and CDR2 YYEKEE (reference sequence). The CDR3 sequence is CASSLGSGTYEQYF. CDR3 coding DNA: TGTGCCAGCAGCTTGGGCAGCGGCACCTACGAGCAGTACTTC.

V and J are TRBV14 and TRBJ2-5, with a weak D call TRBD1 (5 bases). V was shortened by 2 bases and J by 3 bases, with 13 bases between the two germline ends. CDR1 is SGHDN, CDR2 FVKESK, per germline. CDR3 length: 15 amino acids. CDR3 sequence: CASSQRQHLEETQYF. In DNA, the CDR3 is TGTGCCAGCAGCCAAAGACAGCATCTGGAAGAGACCCAGTACTTC.

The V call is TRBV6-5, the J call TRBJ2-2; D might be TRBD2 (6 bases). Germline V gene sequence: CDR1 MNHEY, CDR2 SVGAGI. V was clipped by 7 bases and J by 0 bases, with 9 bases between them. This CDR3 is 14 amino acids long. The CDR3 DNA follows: TGTGCCAGCATTGGAGGGACGAACACCGGGGAGCTGTTTTTT. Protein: CASIGGTNTGELFF.

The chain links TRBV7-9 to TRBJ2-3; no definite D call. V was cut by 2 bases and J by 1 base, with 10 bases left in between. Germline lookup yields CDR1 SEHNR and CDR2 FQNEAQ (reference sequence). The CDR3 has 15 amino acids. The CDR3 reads CASSLQQSRTDTQYF. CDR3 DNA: TGTGCCAGCAGCTTACAGCAGAGTCGCACAGATACGCAGTATTTT. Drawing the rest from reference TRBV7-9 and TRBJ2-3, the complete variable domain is DTGVSQNPRHKITKRGQNVTFRCDPISEHNRLYWYRQTLGQGPEFLTYFQNEAQLEKSRLLSDRFSAERPKGSFSTLEIQRTEQGDSAMYLCASSLQQSRTDTQYFGPGTRLTVL.

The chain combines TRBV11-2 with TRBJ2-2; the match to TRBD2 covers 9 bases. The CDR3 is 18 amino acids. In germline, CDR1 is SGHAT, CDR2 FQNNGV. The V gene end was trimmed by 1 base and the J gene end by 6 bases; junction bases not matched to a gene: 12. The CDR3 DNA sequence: TGTGCCAGCAGCTTAGTACCCCAAAGCGGGAGGCTGGCCGGGGAGCTGTTTTTT. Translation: CASSLVPQSGRLAGELFF.

Here the CDR3 DNA reads TGTGCCAGCAGGCTGGAGGGGGGTACAGATACGCAGTATTTT. Protein sequence: CASRLEGGTDTQYF. The chain links TRBV9 to TRBJ2-3, with D possibly being TRBD1 or TRBD2 (6 bases each). The CDR3 has 14 residues. CDR1 and CDR2 (germline): SGDLS, YYNGEE. V lost 5 bases to trimming and J lost 3 bases, with 13 bases between them.

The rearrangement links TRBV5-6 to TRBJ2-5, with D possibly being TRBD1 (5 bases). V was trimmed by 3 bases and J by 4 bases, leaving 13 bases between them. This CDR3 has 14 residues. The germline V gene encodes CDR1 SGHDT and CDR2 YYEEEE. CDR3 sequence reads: CASSSNRLGETQYF. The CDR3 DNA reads TGTGCCAGCAGCTCAAACAGGTTAGGAGAGACCCAGTACTTC.

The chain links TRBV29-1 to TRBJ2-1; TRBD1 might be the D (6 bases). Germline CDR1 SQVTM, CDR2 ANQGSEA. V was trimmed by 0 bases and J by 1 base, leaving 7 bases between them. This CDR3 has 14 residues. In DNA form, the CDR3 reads TGCAGCGTTGAAGAGGGGGCGTCCTACAATGAGCAGTTCTTC. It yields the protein CSVEEGASYNEQFF.

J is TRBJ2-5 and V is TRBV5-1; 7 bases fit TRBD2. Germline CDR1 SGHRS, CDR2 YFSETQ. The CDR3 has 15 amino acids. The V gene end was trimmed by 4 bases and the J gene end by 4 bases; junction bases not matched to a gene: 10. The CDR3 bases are TGCGCCAGCAGCCTGGGAGGGAGGGCGCTAGAGACCCAGTACTTC. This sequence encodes CASSLGGRALETQYF.